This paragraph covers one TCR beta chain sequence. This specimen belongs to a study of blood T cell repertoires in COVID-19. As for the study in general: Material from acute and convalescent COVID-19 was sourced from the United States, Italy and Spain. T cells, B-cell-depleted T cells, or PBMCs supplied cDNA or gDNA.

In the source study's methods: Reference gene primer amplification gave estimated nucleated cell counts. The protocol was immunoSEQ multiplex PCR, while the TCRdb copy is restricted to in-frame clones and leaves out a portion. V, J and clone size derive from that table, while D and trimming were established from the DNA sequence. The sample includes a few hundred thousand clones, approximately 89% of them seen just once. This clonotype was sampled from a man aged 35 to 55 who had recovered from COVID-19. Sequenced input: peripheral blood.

CDR3 nucleotides: TGCAGTGCTAGTAGGACAGGGCAGGGCGAGCAGTACTTC. This translates into CSASRTGQGEQYF. The chain carries TRBV20-1 and TRBJ2-7; 8 bases align to TRBD1. This CDR3 is 13 amino acids long. Germline CDR1 reads DFQATT; CDR2 reads SNEGSKA (reference sequence). The V and J ends lost 3 bases and 6 bases, in that order; junction bases with no gene match: 7.